The rows below give T cell receptor beta chains drawn from one sample of a study of metastatic and nonmetastatic thyroid tumors. TCRdb re-called the PCR reads through MiXCR. The profile covers 23,000 or so clones, with around a fifth appearing a single time and more than 25% taken by the ten largest. Source material: blood. The receptor set was obtained from a male donor with papillary thyroid cancer or a benign thyroid nodule (not recorded which). Some clones in this sample may be carry-over from other donors' samples. Both conserved end residues are part of each CDR3. The D gene is left open where the match is weak. Expanded clones get a size class; other rows say once, few or many, or leave the size out.

abundance: -
v_gene: TRBV6-2/TRBV6-3
j_gene: TRBJ2-5
d_gene: TRBD2
CDR3nt: TGTGCCACCCTACGACTAGCGGGGCGGGAGACCCAGTACTTC
CDR3aa: CATLRLAGRETQYF

abundance: -
v_gene: TRBV6-2/TRBV6-3
j_gene: TRBJ2-7
d_gene: -
CDR3nt: TGTGGCAGCCGCGGACAAATCTACGAGCAGTACTTC
CDR3aa: CGSRGQIYEQYF

abundance: many
v_gene: TRBV6-1
j_gene: TRBJ2-1
d_gene: TRBD1
CDR3nt: TGTGCCAGCAGTTCGACAGGGCACTCCTACAATGAGCAGTTCTTC
CDR3aa: CASSSTGHSYNEQFF

abundance: many
v_gene: TRBV9
j_gene: TRBJ1-1
d_gene: -
CDR3nt: TGTGCCAGCAGCGCCAGCCTCCGCAGAAAGAACACTGAAGCTTTCTTT
CDR3aa: CASSASLRRKNTEAFF

abundance: many
v_gene: TRBV20-1
j_gene: TRBJ2-7
d_gene: -
CDR3nt: TGCAGTGCTACCGCCGTCCGCTGGGAGCAGTACTTC
CDR3aa: CSATAVRWEQYF

abundance: many
v_gene: TRBV6-4
j_gene: TRBJ1-2
d_gene: TRBD1
CDR3nt: TGTGCCAGCAGTGACAACGACAGGGGAGTATCGGATGGCTACACCTTC
CDR3aa: CASSDNDRGVSDGYTF

abundance: many
v_gene: TRBV18
j_gene: TRBJ2-7
d_gene: TRBD1
CDR3nt: TGTGCCAGCTCTCCGGGGACAGGGGGTTTGCCCTACGAGCAGTACTTC
CDR3aa: CASSPGTGGLPYEQYF

abundance: -
v_gene: TRBV10-1
j_gene: TRBJ2-1
d_gene: -
CDR3nt: TGCGTCAGCAGTGAGTCGTACAGGGTTTGTACTCCTGAGCAGTTCTTC
CDR3aa: CVSSESYRVCTPEQFF

abundance: many
v_gene: TRBV7-6
j_gene: TRBJ2-7
d_gene: -
CDR3nt: TGTGCCAGCAGCTTAGTAGTGGGCCTATTCGGCGTGCAGTACTTC
CDR3aa: CASSLVVGLFGVQYF

abundance: many
v_gene: TRBV5-5
j_gene: TRBJ2-7
d_gene: -
CDR3nt: TGTGCCAGCAGCTTGGCAGGGTCCCCGGGCGGGGAGCAGTACTTC
CDR3aa: CASSLAGSPGGEQYF

abundance: many
v_gene: TRBV7-9
j_gene: TRBJ2-2
d_gene: -
CDR3nt: TGTGCCAGCAGCTTCAGGGGCTTAATACCCGGGGAGCCGTTTTTT
CDR3aa: CASSFRGLIPGEPFF

abundance: many
v_gene: TRBV6-1
j_gene: TRBJ2-2
d_gene: TRBD1
CDR3nt: TGTGCCAGCGGCGAGAACAGGGGTCTGACCGGGGAGCTGTTTTTT
CDR3aa: CASGENRGLTGELFF

abundance: many
v_gene: TRBV5-6
j_gene: TRBJ1-6
d_gene: -
CDR3nt: TGTGCCAGCAGCTTGGGGCAGGGTAAACCCCTCCACTTT
CDR3aa: CASSLGQGKPLHF

abundance: -
v_gene: TRBV20-1
j_gene: TRBJ1-2
d_gene: -
CDR3nt: TGCAGTGCTAGAGATACTTCTAACTATGGCTACACCTTC
CDR3aa: CSARDTSNYGYTF

abundance: many
v_gene: TRBV5-4
j_gene: TRBJ2-4
d_gene: -
CDR3nt: TGTGCCAGCAGCTTGAGCAGGGCGAACATTCAGTACTTC
CDR3aa: CASSLSRANIQYF

abundance: many
v_gene: TRBV4-3
j_gene: TRBJ2-3
d_gene: TRBD2
CDR3nt: TGCGCCAGCAGCCAAGACGGGGCGGGAGGGACAGATACGCAGTATTTT
CDR3aa: CASSQDGAGGTDTQYF

abundance: many
v_gene: TRBV11-1
j_gene: TRBJ2-5
d_gene: TRBD2
CDR3nt: TGTGCCAGCAGCTTGAGGGGACTAGGGGGGCCGGTAGCGCCACAAGAGACCCAGTACTTC
CDR3aa: CASSLRGLGGPVAPQETQYF

abundance: many
v_gene: TRBV6-1
j_gene: TRBJ2-5
d_gene: -
CDR3nt: TGTGCCAGCAGTGACAAGGGGCGAGAGACCCAGTACTTC
CDR3aa: CASSDKGRETQYF

abundance: many
v_gene: TRBV11-2
j_gene: TRBJ1-2
d_gene: TRBD1
CDR3nt: TGTGCCAGCAGCGACACGGGGACAGGTTTAAACTACACCTTC
CDR3aa: CASSDTGTGLNYTF

abundance: many
v_gene: TRBV7-8
j_gene: TRBJ2-7
d_gene: TRBD1
CDR3nt: TGTGCCAGCAGCTTAGAGCCAGGGGGCTCCTACGAGCAGTACTTC
CDR3aa: CASSLEPGGSYEQYF

abundance: -
v_gene: TRBV30
j_gene: TRBJ1-2
d_gene: TRBD1
CDR3nt: TGTGCCTGGACCGGACAGGGGGCGGTCGGCTACACCTTC
CDR3aa: CAWTGQGAVGYTF

abundance: many
v_gene: TRBV3-1
j_gene: TRBJ1-2
d_gene: -
CDR3nt: TGTGCCAGCAGCCCGGGGGCCTATGGCTACACCTTC
CDR3aa: CASSPGAYGYTF

abundance: many
v_gene: TRBV11-2
j_gene: TRBJ2-3
d_gene: TRBD2
CDR3nt: TGTGCCAGCAGCTTCCGGGGGAGGGGAGCAGATACGCAGTATTTT
CDR3aa: CASSFRGRGADTQYF

abundance: -
v_gene: TRBV11-2
j_gene: TRBJ2-1
d_gene: TRBD1
CDR3nt: TGTGCCAACAGCTTGCTCGGACAGGGTGATGGTGAGCAGTTCTTC
CDR3aa: CANSLLGQGDGEQFF

abundance: many
v_gene: TRBV14
j_gene: TRBJ2-7
d_gene: -
CDR3nt: TGTGCCAGCAGCCCGCGACAGAACCTCTACGAGCAGTACTTC
CDR3aa: CASSPRQNLYEQYF

abundance: many
v_gene: TRBV7-9
j_gene: TRBJ1-1
d_gene: TRBD1
CDR3nt: TGTGCCAGCAGCTCCCAGGGGGCGGGCACTGAAGCTTTCTTT
CDR3aa: CASSSQGAGTEAFF

abundance: many
v_gene: TRBV4-2
j_gene: TRBJ2-7
d_gene: TRBD2
CDR3nt: TGTGCCAGCAGCCAAGATCCCGGGACTAGTAGTTACGAGCAGTACTTC
CDR3aa: CASSQDPGTSSYEQYF

abundance: many
v_gene: TRBV6-1
j_gene: TRBJ1-2
d_gene: -
CDR3nt: TGTGCCAGCAGTTGGCGAGGCGGGGACGGCTACACCTTC
CDR3aa: CASSWRGGDGYTF

abundance: -
v_gene: TRBV11-1
j_gene: TRBJ2-7
d_gene: -
CDR3nt: TGTGCCAGCAGCATCGACCGGGACCGCGAGCAGTACTTC
CDR3aa: CASSIDRDREQYF

abundance: many
v_gene: TRBV6-2/TRBV6-3
j_gene: TRBJ2-1
d_gene: TRBD2
CDR3nt: TGTGCCAGCAGTACCCGGGGGGGCGAGCAGTTCTTC
CDR3aa: CASSTRGGEQFF

abundance: many
v_gene: TRBV7-3
j_gene: TRBJ1-1
d_gene: -
CDR3nt: TGTGCCAGCAGCTTAAGTCCCTTGAACACTGAAGCTTTCTTT
CDR3aa: CASSLSPLNTEAFF

abundance: few
v_gene: TRBV24-1
j_gene: TRBJ2-3
d_gene: TRBD2
CDR3nt: TGTGCCACCAGTGGGGGACTAGAATACGGCACATATACGCAGTATTTT
CDR3aa: CATSGGLEYGTYTQYF

abundance: -
v_gene: TRBV6-4
j_gene: TRBJ2-1
d_gene: -
CDR3nt: TGTGCCAGCCCCGAGAATGAGCAGTTCTTC
CDR3aa: CASPENEQFF

abundance: many
v_gene: TRBV5-1
j_gene: TRBJ2-1
d_gene: -
CDR3nt: TGCGCCAGCAGACGAGGGGGACCCGCTTACAATGAGCAGTTCTTC
CDR3aa: CASRRGGPAYNEQFF

abundance: many
v_gene: TRBV12-3/TRBV12-4
j_gene: TRBJ1-1
d_gene: -
CDR3nt: TGTGCCAGCAGCAAGACAGGTCTGAACACTGAAGCTTTCTTT
CDR3aa: CASSKTGLNTEAFF

abundance: many
v_gene: TRBV10-2
j_gene: TRBJ1-1
d_gene: TRBD1
CDR3nt: TGCGCCAGCAGGGCCGGGACAGGTGGGAAAGCTTTCTTT
CDR3aa: CASRAGTGGKAFF

abundance: many
v_gene: TRBV6-5
j_gene: TRBJ2-3
d_gene: TRBD2
CDR3nt: TGTGCCAGCAGTACCGCTGGGGGAGCGGGGCCCACAGATACGCAGTATTTT
CDR3aa: CASSTAGGAGPTDTQYF

abundance: many
v_gene: TRBV5-4
j_gene: TRBJ2-7
d_gene: -
CDR3nt: TGTGCCAGCAGCTCCAAGGTCTCCTACGAGCAGTACTTC
CDR3aa: CASSSKVSYEQYF

abundance: many
v_gene: TRBV14
j_gene: TRBJ2-3
d_gene: -
CDR3nt: TGTGCCAGCAGCCAAATGAGGGGTCCCCCAGATACGCAGTATTTT
CDR3aa: CASSQMRGPPDTQYF

abundance: many
v_gene: TRBV2
j_gene: TRBJ1-3
d_gene: -
CDR3nt: TGTGCCAGCATCTTGACTCCTTATGGAAACACCATATATTTT
CDR3aa: CASILTPYGNTIYF

abundance: many
v_gene: TRBV12-5
j_gene: TRBJ1-4
d_gene: -
CDR3nt: TGTGCTAGTGGTTTTTGGGGAGGTGCAACTAATGAAAAACTGTTTTTT
CDR3aa: CASGFWGGATNEKLFF

abundance: many
v_gene: TRBV4-2
j_gene: TRBJ2-6
d_gene: -
CDR3nt: TGTGCCAGCAGCCAAGAGAAATCGGGCTTCGCTGGGGCCAACGTCCTGACTTTC
CDR3aa: CASSQEKSGFAGANVLTF

abundance: many
v_gene: TRBV4-1
j_gene: TRBJ2-7
d_gene: TRBD1
CDR3nt: TGCGCCAGCAGCCAAGATGGGACAGGGCCTGACGAGCAGTACTTC
CDR3aa: CASSQDGTGPDEQYF

abundance: many
v_gene: TRBV2
j_gene: TRBJ1-5
d_gene: -
CDR3nt: TGTGCCAGCAGAGCCGGGACGACCGATCAGCCCCAGCATTTT
CDR3aa: CASRAGTTDQPQHF

abundance: many
v_gene: TRBV5-1
j_gene: TRBJ1-4
d_gene: -
CDR3nt: TGCGCCAGCAGCTTTAATGAAAAACTGTTTTTT
CDR3aa: CASSFNEKLFF

abundance: -
v_gene: TRBV12-3/TRBV12-4
j_gene: TRBJ2-2
d_gene: TRBD2
CDR3nt: TGTGCCAGCATCCTGGGACTAGCGGGAGAGGGAGGGGAGCTGTTTTTT
CDR3aa: CASILGLAGEGGELFF

abundance: -
v_gene: TRBV6-4
j_gene: TRBJ2-3
d_gene: TRBD2
CDR3nt: TGTGCCAGCAGTGACGGGGCTAGCGGGATCTCGGGTTTAGATACGCAGTATTTT
CDR3aa: CASSDGASGISGLDTQYF

abundance: many
v_gene: TRBV6-1
j_gene: TRBJ1-2
d_gene: -
CDR3nt: TGTGCCAGCAGTGAACAATCAGGGATCTACTATGGCTACACCTTC
CDR3aa: CASSEQSGIYYGYTF

abundance: many
v_gene: TRBV27
j_gene: TRBJ1-5
d_gene: -
CDR3nt: TGTGCCAGCAGTTTATCGGCCTGGAGTCGGGGGGACTTGCAGCCCCAGCATTTT
CDR3aa: CASSLSAWSRGDLQPQHF

abundance: many
v_gene: TRBV30
j_gene: TRBJ1-2
d_gene: -
CDR3nt: TGTGCCTGGAGTGTGGAGGCTAACTATGGCTACACCTTC
CDR3aa: CAWSVEANYGYTF

abundance: many
v_gene: TRBV28
j_gene: TRBJ1-5
d_gene: -
CDR3nt: TGTGCCAGCAGTTTCGACGGGCCTCATCAGCCCCAGCATTTT
CDR3aa: CASSFDGPHQPQHF

abundance: medium-sized
v_gene: TRBV4-3
j_gene: TRBJ2-6
d_gene: -
CDR3nt: TGCGCCGTCGGAAGTTACTCTGGGGCCAACGTCCTGACTTTC
CDR3aa: CAVGSYSGANVLTF

abundance: medium-sized
v_gene: TRBV4-1
j_gene: TRBJ2-7
d_gene: TRBD1
CDR3nt: TGCGCCAGCAGCCGCCCCGGGACAGCCTCCGAGCAGTACTTC
CDR3aa: CASSRPGTASEQYF

abundance: many
v_gene: TRBV20-1
j_gene: TRBJ1-1
d_gene: -
CDR3nt: TGCAGTGCTAGATGGTACGCAGACACTGAAGCCTTCTTT
CDR3aa: CSARWYADTEAFF

abundance: many
v_gene: TRBV11-3
j_gene: TRBJ2-3
d_gene: -
CDR3nt: TGTGCCAGCAGCCCCTACACAGATACGCAGTATTTT
CDR3aa: CASSPYTDTQYF